The T cell receptor (beta chain) described here comes from a study of regulatory T cells in long-lasting Graves disease. CDR3 regions were amplified by Arm-PCR using iRepertoire HTBI primers to build TCR beta libraries. A single record per CDR3 protein comes from TCRdb applying MiXCR to the multiplex PCR reads. The sample has about 530,000 distinct CDR3 sequences, roughly 15% seen once; the top ten hold 20% to 30%. Study-wide results and limits: Accuracy was perhaps lowered by the small sample size.

Time point specified: newly diagnosed GD, antithyroid drugs for less than 3 months. Scientists built the TCR library using RNA that was extracted from PBMCs. This clonotype was seen ten or more times. Its matching antigen is unknown. These records were also assigned to another study, of T cells in Graves' hyperthyroidism and ophthalmopathy.

The origin of this receptor is a woman aged 40 to 65 with Graves disease. This specimen consisted of peripheral blood mononuclear cells (PBMCs), obtained at new diagnosis, from a patient treated with antithyroid drugs.

The CDR3: CASGPPRPYNSPLHF. The CDR3, as DNA: TGTGCCAGCGGCCCCCCCCGTCCCTATAATTCACCCCTCCACTTT. This chain links TRBV28 with TRBJ1-6; D call uncertain. Trimming left V 8 bases short and J 2 bases short, with 13 bases between. This CDR3 contains 15 residues. CDR1 is MDHEN and CDR2 is SYDVKM in the germline V gene. Full variable domain (missing parts from reference TRBV28 and TRBJ1-6): DVKVTQSSRYLVKRTGEKVFLECVQDMDHENMFWYRQDPGLGLRLIYFSYDVKMKEKGDIPEGYSVSREKKERFSLILESASTNQTSMYLCASGPPRPYNSPLHFGNGTRLTVT.